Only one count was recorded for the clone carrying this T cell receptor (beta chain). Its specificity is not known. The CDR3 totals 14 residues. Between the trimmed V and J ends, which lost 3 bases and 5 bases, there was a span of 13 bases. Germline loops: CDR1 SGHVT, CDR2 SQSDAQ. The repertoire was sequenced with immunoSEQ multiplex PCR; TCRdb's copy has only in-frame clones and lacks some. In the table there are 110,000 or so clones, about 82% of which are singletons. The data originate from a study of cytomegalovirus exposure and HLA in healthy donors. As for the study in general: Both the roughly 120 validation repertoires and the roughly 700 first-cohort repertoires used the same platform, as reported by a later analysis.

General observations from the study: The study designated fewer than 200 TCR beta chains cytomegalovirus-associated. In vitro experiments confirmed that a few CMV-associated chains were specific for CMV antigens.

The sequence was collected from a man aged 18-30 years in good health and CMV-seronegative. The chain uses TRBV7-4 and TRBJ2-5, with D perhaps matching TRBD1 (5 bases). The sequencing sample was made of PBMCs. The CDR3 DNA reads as TGTGCCAGCAGCTTTCAGGCAGGGCCGGAGACCCAGTACTTC. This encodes CASSFQAGPETQYF.